This note documents a single T cell receptor (beta chain) sequence. Its target is unknown. This record comes from a study of cytomegalovirus exposure and HLA in healthy donors. The PCR contained 60 Vbeta and 13 Jbeta primers. Assay: immunoSEQ multiplex PCR; the TCRdb copy retains only in-frame clones and omits some. Of 110,000 or so clones detected, under 70% appear once; the ten largest clones hold 7.5% to 9%. The study, taken as a whole, reports: Donors belonging to an Asian-associated ancestry cluster reportedly showed fewer N-insertions in productive TCRs than the approximately 700-donor mean, according to what a later analysis found. Earlier analysis yielded a pattern in which most TCR beta V segments were productive about 87% or about 30% of the time. HLA restriction was apparent for most CMV-associated TCR beta chains in a later analysis. Later work showed greater clonal expansion in HLA-associated TCR beta chains than in equally common others.

The specimen was PBMCs. The receptor's source is a young man in good health and CMV-seropositive.

The CDR3 DNA sequence: TGTGCCAGCAGTGTAAGGCGGGACAGGGGGAATTCACCCCTCCACTTT. Its translation: CASSVRRDRGNSPLHF. The chain couples TRBV2 to TRBJ1-6; TRBD1 matches at 11 bases. The CDR3 has 16 amino acids. V gave up 4 bases and J gave up 7 bases; unmatched junction bases: 6. Per the germline V gene, CDR1 is SNHLY and CDR2 is FYNNEI.